These 3 T cell receptor beta chains came from one sample sequenced in a study of T cell repertoires in cytomegalovirus infection. Via MiXCR, TCRdb re-called the reads, giving one row per CDR3 protein. The data hold around 170,000 distinct CDR3 sequences, with under 15% observed a single time. The specimen was PBMCs. These receptors were collected from a human donor in good health (CMV status not recorded). Some clones in this sample may be carry-over from other donors' samples.

At least ten counts were recorded for this clonotype. This chain connects TRBV5-1 to TRBJ2-6, with 7 bases fitting TRBD1. V gave up 0 bases and J gave up 0 bases; unmatched junction bases: 12. There are 20 residues in the CDR3. Germline assignment: CDR1 SGHRS and CDR2 YFSETQ. CDR3 loop: CASSLVSDRRLYSGANVLTF. CDR3 coding DNA: TGCGCCAGCAGCTTGGTGTCGGACAGGCGGCTTTACTCTGGGGCCAACGTCCTGACTTTC.

The DNA for the CDR3 is TGTGCCAGCAGTCCGGACCGTGACACAGATACGCAGTATTTT. Translation gives CASSPDRDTDTQYF. The rearrangement uses TRBV7-9 and TRBJ2-3; D gene unclear. The CDR3 loop spans 14 amino acids. CDR1 is SEHNR, CDR2 FQNEAQ, per germline (reference sequence). Trimming left V 6 bases short and J 2 bases short, with 12 bases between.

This clonotype showed up just a few times. V is TRBV4-1 and J is TRBJ1-2; no firm D call. The germline V and J ends were trimmed by 3 bases and 4 bases, with 6 bases remaining between them. From germline, CDR1 is MGHRA and CDR2 YSYEKL. The CDR3 extends over 12 amino acids. As DNA, the CDR3 is TGCGCCAGCAGCCACCGGTCCTATGGCTACACCTTC. Protein product: CASSHRSYGYTF.